Each of the 12 T cell receptor beta chains below was sequenced from the same sample in a study of shared T cell receptors in the human thymus. Sequencing was performed with immunoSEQ multiplex PCR; in TCRdb, only in-frame clones are kept and a portion is missing. Among roughly 660,000 clones listed, around nine tenths were seen once. The same data also went into a second study, on human thymus T cells.

Sequences were obtained from thymocytes. These receptors all stem from a boy under two years old with a congenital heart defect.

This clone was seen only a few times. V and J are TRBV19 and TRBJ2-7, with TRBD1 identical over 10 bases. CDR1 is LNHDA, CDR2 SQIVND, per germline (reference sequence). The CDR3 sequence is 14 residues long. V gave up 8 bases and J gave up 7 bases; unmatched junction bases: 11. The CDR3 DNA is TGTGCCAGTTCTGCCCGAGACAGGGGGCAAGAGCAGTACTTC. This gives the protein CASSARDRGQEQYF. The variable domain in full, completed from reference TRBV19 and TRBJ2-7, reads DGGITQSPKYLFRKEGQNVTLSCEQNLNHDAMYWYRQDPGQGLRLIYYSQIVNDFQKGDIAEGYSVSREKKESFPLTVTSAQKNPTAFYLCASSARDRGQEQYFGPGTRLTVT.

The chain is built from TRBV2 and TRBJ2-3; D is perhaps TRBD2 (7 bases). This CDR3 contains 19 residues. V lost 11 bases to trimming and J lost 2 bases, with 32 bases between them. Germline CDR1 and CDR2: SNHLY and FYNNEI. The DNA of the CDR3 is TGTGCCGTCGGAAAAGGGGGGGAAAGGGAAACCACTCTCACAGATACGCAGTATTTT. Residues: CAVGKGGERETTLTDTQYF.

The chain uses TRBV4-3 and TRBJ2-7; a weak D match, TRBD2 (6 bases). V lost 0 bases, J lost 6 bases, and 15 bases lay in between. Germline V CDR1 and CDR2: LGHNA, YSLEER. The CDR3 covers 15 residues. The CDR3 protein is CASSQDPASASEQYF. CDR3 bases: TGCGCCAGCAGCCAAGATCCCGCTAGCGCTAGCGAGCAGTACTTC.

This clone was recorded a few times. V usage is TRBV6-6 and J usage is TRBJ1-4; 10 nucleotides line up with TRBD1. This CDR3 spans 13 amino acids. V shed 8 bases, J shed 7 bases, and the junction held 4 bases outside the gene matches. Germline lookup yields CDR1 MNHNY and CDR2 SVGAGI (reference sequence). The CDR3 protein is CASGQGVGEKLFF. In nucleotides, the CDR3 is TGTGCCAGCGGACAGGGGGTTGGTGAAAAACTGTTTTTT.

The chain combines TRBV28 with TRBJ2-7; 8 nucleotides agree with TRBD1. Germline V gene lookup returns CDR1 MDHEN and CDR2 SYDVKM. The CDR3 is 15 amino acids. Trimming at V came to 3 bases and at J to 0 bases, leaving 4 bases not matched to a gene. The CDR3 here is CASSFGQGYSYEQYF. Written as DNA, the CDR3 is TGTGCCAGCAGTTTTGGACAGGGCTACTCCTACGAGCAGTACTTC.

This clone was seen just once. This chain uses TRBV28 with TRBJ1-1, with no clear D. V lost 6 bases to trimming and J lost 1 base, with 12 bases between them. CDR3 size: 14 residues. Germline V gene data show CDR1 as MDHEN and CDR2 as SYDVKM. CDR3 region: CASSRFRENTEAFF. CDR3 coding DNA: TGTGCCAGCAGCCGGTTCCGGGAGAACACTGAAGCTTTCTTT.

The gene calls are TRBV4-2 and TRBJ2-3; 11 bases are a match to TRBD2. This CDR3 is 20 amino acids long. Looked up from germline, CDR1 is LGHNA and CDR2 is YNFKEQ. After removal of 0 bases from V and 1 base from J, the junction contained 12 bases not matched to a gene. In DNA, the CDR3 is TGTGCCAGCAGCCAAGAGGTTAGACCGGGACTAGCGGCCCGCACAGATACGCAGTATTTT. It specifies CASSQEVRPGLAARTDTQYF.

This clone turned up a few times. The chain links TRBV2 to TRBJ1-5, with TRBD1 matching over 11 bases. CDR1 is SNHLY, CDR2 FYNNEI, per germline. CDR3 length equals 15 residues. V lost 4 bases, J lost 7 bases, and 6 bases stayed unmatched. Written as DNA, the CDR3 is TGTGCCAGCAGTGCCGGGACAGGGGGTTTGCAGCCCCAGCATTTT. Amino acid sequence: CASSAGTGGLQPQHF.

This clone has just a few counts. For the CDR3, the DNA is TGCGCCAGCAGCTCTCGGGGATCCGGCGATGAGCAGTTCTTC. This encodes CASSSRGSGDEQFF. The genes are TRBV5-1 and TRBJ2-1; D perhaps matches TRBD2 (5 bases). Germline V gene sequence: CDR1 SGHRS, CDR2 YFSETQ. The CDR3 sequence is 14 residues long. Trimming removed 3 bases from V and 8 bases from J, with 15 bases in between. Filled out from reference TRBV5-1 and TRBJ2-1, the complete variable domain reads KAGVTQTPRYLIKTRGQQVTLSCSPISGHRSVSWYQQTPGQGLQFLFEYFSETQRNKGNFPGRFSGRQFSNSRSEMNVSTLELGDSALYLCASSSRGSGDEQFFGPGTRLTVL.

In this sample, this clone turned up a few times. The chain couples TRBV4-3 to TRBJ1-3; D is perhaps TRBD1 (5 bases). The CDR3 runs 17 residues. Trimming left V 1 base short and J 0 bases short, with 13 bases between. Germline loops: CDR1 LGHNA, CDR2 YSLEER. The CDR3 reads CASSQVGPDISGNTIYF. The CDR3 nucleotides read TGCGCCAGCAGCCAAGTGGGTCCGGACATCTCTGGAAACACCATATATTTT.

The CDR3 region is CSVSPRGLGSYNEQFF. Here the CDR3 DNA reads TGCAGCGTGTCCCCGAGGGGGTTGGGCTCCTACAATGAGCAGTTCTTC. The chain has TRBV29-1 and TRBJ2-1; TRBD1 is a possible D gene (6 bases). The CDR3 has 16 residues. Trimming cost V 6 bases and J 0 bases, with 18 bases left between them. The germline V gene encodes CDR1 SQVTM and CDR2 ANQGSEA.

The genes are TRBV7-3 and TRBJ1-3; the D gene is possibly TRBD1 (6 bases). Germline V gene data show CDR1 as SGHTA and CDR2 as FQGTGA. The CDR3 has 16 amino acids. The germline V and J ends were trimmed by 2 bases and 0 bases, with 11 bases remaining between them. The CDR3 DNA reads TGTGCCAGCAGCTTAGGCGGGGGCAGCTCTGGAAACACCATATATTTT. Its translation is CASSLGGGSSGNTIYF.